This is a list of T cell receptor beta chains from one sample in a study of blood T cell repertoires in COVID-19. Assay used: immunoSEQ multiplex PCR; TCRdb lists only in-frame clones, some missing. The sample lists around 200,000 clones, 75% to 90% occurring once. Material: PBMCs or T cells enriched from blood (not recorded which). Receptors originate from a man aged 35 to 55 who had recovered from COVID-19. CDR3s include the opening cysteine and the closing phenylalanine or tryptophan. Each record gives: J gene, V gene, clone size, D gene, CDR3 DNA, CDR3 protein. A D gene is named only where the DNA matches it firmly. Size is omitted from some rows. Given values are once, few, many or a class for expanded clones.

TRBJ1-2	TRBV9	few	NA	TGTGCCAGCAGCGCAATCGGAGGGCTGGGCTACACCTTC	CASSAIGGLGYTF
TRBJ1-6	TRBV10-1	once	NA	TGCGCCAGCAGTCCAGGACAGAATTCACCCCTCCACTTT	CASSPGQNSPLHF
TRBJ1-6	TRBV4-1	NA	TRBD1	TGCGCCAGCAGTCTGGACTCCGGGACAGGATTTAATTCACCCCTCCACTTT	CASSLDSGTGFNSPLHF
TRBJ1-1	TRBV20-1	NA	NA	TGCAGTGCTAAGGGACAATTGGATTCTTTCTTT	CSAKGQLDSFF
TRBJ1-1	TRBV9	NA	TRBD1	TGTGCCAGCAGCGTCGGGACAGGGACTGAAGCTTTCTTT	CASSVGTGTEAFF
TRBJ1-2	TRBV7-9	NA	NA	TGTGCCAGCAGCTTAGATTCGAGGGATGGCTACACCTTC	CASSLDSRDGYTF
TRBJ2-1	TRBV20-1	NA	TRBD2	TGCAGTGCTAGTTCGCTAGCGGGACTTAATGAGCAGTTCTTC	CSASSLAGLNEQFF
TRBJ2-5	TRBV28	NA	TRBD2	TGTGCCAGCAGTTTTGGGCGGGGGAGTGGTGAGACCCAGTACTTC	CASSFGRGSGETQYF
TRBJ2-5	TRBV3-1/TRBV3-2	NA	NA	TGTGCCAGCAGCCACGGGGATGAGACCCAGTACTTC	CASSHGDETQYF
TRBJ1-2	TRBV9	NA	NA	TGTGCCAGCAGCGTAGGCCCGGGTCCGGATGGCTACACCTTC	CASSVGPGPDGYTF
TRBJ2-7	TRBV12-3/TRBV12-4	NA	NA	TGTGCCAGCAGTCCATCACCGATCGGGCAGTACTTC	CASSPSPIGQYF
TRBJ1-1	TRBV29-1	NA	NA	TGCAGCGTTGCAGGGGAGGGGTGGATGAACACTGAAGCTTTCTTT	CSVAGEGWMNTEAFF
TRBJ1-1	TRBV6-1	NA	NA	TGTGCCAGCAGTGAAGCAAGGAGGGAAGCTTTCTTT	CASSEARREAFF
TRBJ1-2	TRBV5-1	NA	NA	TGCGCCAGCTCCCTCGGACTAACTAACTATGGCTACACCTTC	CASSLGLTNYGYTF
TRBJ2-1	TRBV6-5	NA	NA	TGTGCCAGCAGTTACGTGAGCTCCTACAATGAGCAGTTCTTC	CASSYVSSYNEQFF
TRBJ1-1	TRBV10-3	NA	NA	TGTGCCATCATGGCACCCTCGAGGGAAGCTTTCTTT	CAIMAPSREAFF